These 19 T cell receptor beta chains came from one sample sequenced in a study of blood T cell repertoires in COVID-19. This table comes from immunoSEQ multiplex PCR, and its TCRdb copy is limited to in-frame clones, with some not included. The sample carries some 200,000 clones, approximately 84% recorded once. Sample: peripheral blood. Source of these receptors: a human donor with acute or convalescent COVID-19. The donor label of this sample is uncertain.

This clone has only a few counts. The rearrangement joins TRBV6-5 to TRBJ2-7; 8 positions agree with TRBD2. J lost 2 bases, V lost 7 bases, and 10 bases had no gene match. Germline CDR1 is MNHEY and CDR2 is SVGAGI. CDR3 size: 15 residues. As DNA, the CDR3 is TGTGCCAGCACCCCGGGCGGGAGGCCGACCTACGAGCAGTACTTC. Its translation is CASTPGGRPTYEQYF.

The chain recombines TRBV6-2 or TRBV6-3 with TRBJ1-2; D may be TRBD1 (6 bases). V lost 3 bases and J 4 bases, leaving 21 bases between the germline ends. Germline V gene lookup returns CDR1 MNHEY and CDR2 SVGEGT. This CDR3 comprises 17 residues. The CDR3 DNA follows: TGTGCCAGCAGTTATAACCAGGGGACGAGAACCTTCTATGGCTACACCTTC. The encoded protein is CASSYNQGTRTFYGYTF.

This chain joins TRBV5-1 and TRBJ2-3; D possibly corresponds to TRBD2 (6 bases). The CDR3 runs 15 residues. CDR1 and CDR2 (germline): SGHRS, YFSETQ. Trimming took 0 bases from V and 0 from J, leaving 8 bases between them. The CDR3 DNA follows: TGCGCCAGCAGCTTGGAGGGGACTAGCACAGATACGCAGTATTTT. Its protein is CASSLEGTSTDTQYF.

The chain is built from TRBV18 and TRBJ2-1, with 11 bases fitting TRBD2. Germline trimming cut 0 bases from V and 6 bases from J; bases unmatched to any gene: 13. The CDR3 sequence is 19 residues long. CDR1 and CDR2 from the germline V gene are KGHSH and LQKENI. This CDR3 is CASSPPGSGRARLTNEQFF. The CDR3, as DNA: TGTGCCAGCTCACCACCGGGTAGCGGGAGGGCCCGATTGACCAATGAGCAGTTCTTC.

This clone has a single count. The V gene is TRBV6-1, the J gene TRBJ2-1; D might be TRBD2 (6 bases). The V gene lost 6 bases and the J gene lost 4 bases, with 13 bases spanning the gap. The length of the CDR3 is 14 residues. In germline, CDR1 is MNHNS, CDR2 SASEGT. CDR3 DNA sequence: TGTGCCAGCAGGGACTACAGCGAGTACAATGAGCAGTTCTTC. Its protein product is CASRDYSEYNEQFF.

The chain joins TRBV28 to TRBJ2-5, with D possibly TRBD1 on 6 matching bases. V gave up 7 bases and J gave up 1 base, with 13 bases separating them. The CDR3 contains 14 residues. Germline CDR1 and CDR2: MDHEN and SYDVKM. CDR3 sequence reads: CASTLDSFQETQYF. CDR3 coding DNA: TGTGCCAGCACTCTGGACAGTTTCCAAGAGACCCAGTACTTC.

V gene TRBV18 combines with J gene TRBJ1-5; 9 bases align to TRBD1. The junction had 6 bases not matched to a gene; V was cut back by 3 bases and J by 6 bases. The CDR3 totals 15 residues. Germline V gene sequence: CDR1 KGHSH, CDR2 LQKENI. The CDR3 loop reads CASSPAGQGGQPQHF. The CDR3 DNA reads TGTGCCAGCTCACCGGCGGGACAGGGCGGTCAGCCCCAGCATTTT.

This clone was seen only a few times. The chain employs TRBV27 and TRBJ2-2, with 7 nucleotides matching TRBD1. With 7 bases clipped from V and 5 bases from J, the junction kept 13 bases outside the gene matches. Germline assignment: CDR1 MNHEY and CDR2 SMNVEV (reference sequence). The CDR3 length is 16 residues. CDR3 amino acids: CASKLQGTRGTGELFF. The CDR3 DNA reads TGTGCCAGCAAGCTACAGGGGACCCGAGGTACCGGGGAGCTGTTTTTT.

This clone was seen only a few times. The chain joins TRBV10-3 to TRBJ2-7, with 7 bases lining up with TRBD2. The CDR3 runs to 16 residues. The germline gives CDR1 ENHRY, CDR2 SYGVKD. V dropped 4 bases and J dropped 5; count of bases not matched to a gene: 14. CDR3 DNA sequence: TGTGCCATCAGTGCAAATACGGGAGGAGGTTCTGACGAGCAGTACTTC. Translation gives CAISANTGGGSDEQYF.

The chain recombines TRBV7-2 with TRBJ1-1; 7 nucleotides agree with TRBD1. J lost 1 base, V lost 5 bases, and 4 bases had no gene match. Germline V lookup: CDR1 SGHTA, CDR2 FQGNSA. This CDR3 has 14 amino acids. The CDR3 DNA reads as TGTGCCAGCAGCGCCGACAGGGCGAACACTGAAGCTTTCTTT. This encodes CASSADRANTEAFF.

The V call is TRBV5-1, the J call TRBJ2-7; 7 bases fit TRBD1. The CDR3 covers 15 residues. J lost 0 bases, V lost 3 bases, and 6 bases had no gene match. Germline V lookup: CDR1 SGHRS, CDR2 YFSETQ. The CDR3 DNA sequence: TGCGCCAGCAGCTCGACGGGACAGAGCTCCTACGAGCAGTACTTC. Translating it yields CASSSTGQSSYEQYF.

This clone has just a few counts. The CDR3: CAWSPGSTEAFF. In nucleotides, the CDR3 is TGTGCCTGGAGTCCCGGGTCCACTGAAGCTTTCTTT. The J gene is TRBJ1-1, the V gene TRBV30; D is unclear. CDR1 is GTSNPN and CDR2 is SVGIG in the germline V gene (reference sequence). CDR3 length: 12 residues. V lost 2 bases and J lost 4, with 8 bases in between.

The CDR3 DNA reads as TGTGCCAGCAGCTTAGGGCCGGGTCGCACAGATACGCAGTATTTT. This translates into CASSLGPGRTDTQYF. This rearrangement joins TRBV7-8 to TRBJ2-3; D is ambiguous. In germline, CDR1 is SGHVS, CDR2 FQNEAQ. Trimming removed 1 base from V and 1 base from J, with 9 bases in between. This CDR3 is built from 15 residues.

This sequence joins TRBV18 and TRBJ2-3, with 10 bases lining up with TRBD2. Looked up from germline, CDR1 is KGHSH and CDR2 is LQKENI. The CDR3 extends over 16 amino acids. The junction had 1 base not matched to a gene; V was cut back by 0 bases and J by 1 base. CDR3 amino acids: CASSPPGTSGTDTQYF. The CDR3 DNA follows: TGTGCCAGCTCACCACCCGGGACTAGCGGCACAGATACGCAGTATTTT.

The V and J genes are TRBV5-1 and TRBJ1-2, with D hard to call. Germline CDR1 SGHRS, CDR2 YFSETQ. V was cut by 4 bases and J by 3 bases, with 16 bases left in between. This CDR3 has 15 residues. The CDR3 sequence is CASSRGSAGDYGYTF. CDR3 bases: TGCGCCAGCAGCAGAGGCTCAGCCGGAGACTATGGCTACACCTTC. The variable domain in full, completed from reference TRBV5-1 and TRBJ1-2, reads KAGVTQTPRYLIKTRGQQVTLSCSPISGHRSVSWYQQTPGQGLQFLFEYFSETQRNKGNFPGRFSGRQFSNSRSEMNVSTLELGDSALYLCASSRGSAGDYGYTFGSGTRLTVV.

The chain joins TRBV2 to TRBJ2-1; D gene unclear. V lost 6 bases and J 7 bases, leaving 16 bases between the germline ends. Germline V gives CDR1 SNHLY, CDR2 FYNNEI. The CDR3 has 14 residues. The CDR3 region has the DNA TGTGCCAGCAGCCTCTTGACAACCTTGAATGAGCAGTTCTTC. Its protein product is CASSLLTTLNEQFF.

The chain uses TRBV11-3 and TRBJ2-6; D gene ambiguous. Deletions cut 5 bases from V and 2 bases from J, with 10 bases between. The CDR3 is made up of 15 amino acids. Germline CDR1 and CDR2: SGHNT and YENEEA. CDR3 protein: CASSRGGTGANVLTF. Here the CDR3 DNA reads TGTGCCAGCAGCCGCGGCGGTACTGGGGCCAACGTCCTGACTTTC.

This rearrangement joins TRBV7-9 to TRBJ2-1, with D perhaps matching TRBD1 (6 bases). Germline loops: CDR1 SEHNR, CDR2 FQNEAQ (reference sequence). The V and J ends lost 5 bases and 2 bases respectively, with 10 bases between them. The CDR3 is made up of 14 amino acids. The CDR3 is CASSMGQTYNEQFF. In DNA form, the CDR3 reads TGTGCCAGCAGCATGGGACAAACCTACAATGAGCAGTTCTTC.

The CDR3 is CASSLIGVGEQYF. CDR3 nucleotide sequence: TGCGCCAGCAGCTTGATCGGGGTAGGAGAGCAGTACTTC. The V and J genes are TRBV5-1 and TRBJ2-7, with D possibly matching TRBD2 (5 bases). V shed 1 base and J shed 7 bases, with 12 bases lying between them. CDR1 is SGHRS, CDR2 YFSETQ, per germline. The CDR3 extends over 13 amino acids.